Below are 5 T cell receptor beta chains sequenced from a single sample in a study of tumor-infiltrating lymphocytes in oesophageal squamous cell carcinoma. TCRdb ran MiXCR on the PCR reads and lists one entry per CDR3 protein. The sample has around 19,000 distinct CDR3 sequences; roughly 50% are singletons. The sample consisted of normal esophageal tissue next to the tumor. The source of these receptors is a female donor with esophageal squamous cell carcinoma.

This clonotype was seen more than once but under ten times. This chain links TRBV5-1 with TRBJ1-1, with D hard to call. The length of the CDR3 is 16 residues. Germline lookup yields CDR1 SGHRS and CDR2 YFSETQ. V lost 1 base, J lost 1 base, and 14 bases lay in between. In DNA form, the CDR3 reads TGCGCCAGCAGCTTGTCAGCAGCTACCAAGAACACTGAAGCTTTCTTT. This encodes CASSLSAATKNTEAFF.

This clonotype was seen more than once but under ten times. This may be a read error: a much more frequent sequence differs by one nucleotide. No DNA is shown, since the ends of the CDR3 on it are uncertain; the CDR3 is the one TCRdb lists. This sequence joins TRBV25-1 and TRBJ2-3; the table's D call, TRBD2, was not checked against the DNA. The CDR3 sequence runs 15 residues, both termini included. The germline CDR1 and CDR2 sequences are MGHDK and SYGVNS. The CDR3 region is CASSFAGGTTGELYF.

This clonotype has at least ten counts. This chain links TRBV27 with TRBJ1-6, with D possibly being TRBD1 (6 bases). There are 17 residues in the CDR3. V lost 5 bases to trimming and J lost 7 bases, with 21 bases between them. CDR1 is MNHEY and CDR2 is SMNVEV in the germline V gene (reference sequence). In DNA, the CDR3 is TGTGCCAGCAGTCAAGACAAACAGGGTTTGAAAAATTCACCCCTCCACTTT. Its protein product is CASSQDKQGLKNSPLHF.

This clonotype appeared many times. The chain employs TRBV10-2 and TRBJ2-5; unclear D gene. Trimming left V 3 bases short and J 1 base short, with 9 bases between. The CDR3 has 14 residues. The V gene's germline CDR1 is WSHSY and CDR2 SAAADI. CDR3 nucleotide sequence: TGCGCCAGCAGTGAAATTCAGTTCCAAGAGACCCAGTACTTC. This sequence encodes CASSEIQFQETQYF.

The V and J genes are TRBV27 and TRBJ2-1; D may be TRBD2 (6 bases). Looked up from germline, CDR1 is MNHEY and CDR2 is SMNVEV (reference sequence). The germline V and J ends were trimmed by 6 bases and 5 bases, with 17 bases remaining between them. The CDR3 length is 15 residues. This CDR3 is CASSPGDFGHNEQFF. The CDR3 nucleotides are TGTGCCAGCAGCCCGGGGGACTTCGGTCACAATGAGCAGTTCTTC.